A single sample gave rise to the 10 T cell receptor beta chains below, sequenced in a study of CD8 T cells in Susac syndrome (dated by TCRdb to between 2018 and 2021). The receptor library was made with the immunoSEQ multiplex PCR assay. RNA was extracted using the RNeasy kit, and about 0.45 to 1 ug of the RNA was reverse transcribed with random hexamers. TCRdb trimmed the raw reads at Q25, called clones with MiXCR and kept productive beta chains. Rows merge per CDR3 protein into single entries with the most common DNA and genes. Within this sample are 400,000 or so distinct CDR3 sequences, with approximately 89% of them counted one time only. More than 0.09% of the sample belongs to the ten largest clones. Material for sequencing was CD8+ T cells from PBMCs. All receptors derive from a human donor with multiple sclerosis.

This rearrangement joins TRBV30 to TRBJ1-1, with D unresolved. The CDR3 sequence is 12 residues long. V lost 6 bases to trimming and J lost 9 bases, with 17 bases between them. Per germline, CDR1 GTSNPN and CDR2 SVGIG (reference sequence). The CDR3 region is CACYQSRSKAFF. The CDR3 nucleotides read TGTGCCTGTTACCAGTCGAGAAGCAAAGCTTTCTTT.

This clonotype was counted between two and nine times. The gene calls are TRBV6-1 and TRBJ2-1; 9 bases map to TRBD1. V lost 0 bases, J lost 3 bases, and 0 bases stayed unmatched. CDR3 length: 15 residues. Per the germline V gene, CDR1 is MNHNS and CDR2 is SASEGT. The CDR3 loop reads CASSEATGGYNEQFF. CDR3 sequence (DNA): TGTGCCAGCAGTGAAGCGACAGGGGGCTACAATGAGCAGTTCTTC.

The rearrangement joins TRBV29-1 to TRBJ2-1; the match to TRBD1 covers 9 bases. This CDR3 spans 20 amino acids. J lost 2 bases, V lost 3 bases, and 20 bases had no gene match. Germline CDR1 reads SQVTM; CDR2 reads ANQGSEA. The CDR3 DNA reads as TGCAGCGTTGATAGTCCGGGACAGGGTTCTGTCGCGGCAGCCTACAATGAGCAGTTCTTC. It translates to CSVDSPGQGSVAAAYNEQFF.

In DNA form, the CDR3 reads TGTGCCAGCAGCCCGGGCAGGGGGCTGGCTGGCTACACCTTC. The encoded protein is CASSPGRGLAGYTF. V gene TRBV6-1 combines with J gene TRBJ1-2; 8 nucleotides match TRBD1. The CDR3 spans 14 residues. Trimming at V came to 6 bases and at J to 7 bases, leaving 10 bases not matched to a gene. The germline V gene has CDR1 MNHNS and CDR2 SASEGT.

The J gene is TRBJ2-1, the V gene TRBV5-4; 8 bases agree with TRBD2. J lost 10 bases, V lost 4 bases, and 16 bases had no gene match. This CDR3 comprises 16 residues. Germline CDR1 reads SGHNT; CDR2 reads YYREEE (reference sequence). The CDR3 coding sequence is TGTGCCAGCAGCGAACCACCGGGACTAGGACGAGAAGAGCAGTTCTTC. It yields the protein CASSEPPGLGREEQFF.

The chain uses TRBV27 and TRBJ2-3; D might be TRBD2 (7 bases). This CDR3 has 16 amino acids. Germline V gene sequence: CDR1 MNHEY, CDR2 SMNVEV (reference sequence). V lost 5 bases, J lost 3 bases, and 18 bases lay in between. The CDR3 region is CASSGPGEGVTDTQYF. DNA for the CDR3: TGTGCCAGCAGTGGACCCGGGGAGGGGGTAACAGATACGCAGTATTTT.

This chain connects TRBV27 to TRBJ1-1; TRBD1 matches at 7 bases. With 0 bases clipped from V and 1 base from J, the junction kept 5 bases outside the gene matches. CDR3 length: 16 amino acids. Germline values: CDR1 MNHEY, CDR2 SMNVEV (reference sequence). CDR3 amino acids: CASSLSGTDSNTEAFF. The CDR3 DNA sequence: TGTGCCAGCAGTTTATCGGGGACAGACTCGAACACTGAAGCTTTCTTT.

The chain couples TRBV12-3 or TRBV12-4 to TRBJ2-2; TRBD1 is a possible D gene (6 bases). The CDR3 has 12 amino acids. V dropped 8 bases and J dropped 8 bases, with 12 bases sitting between them. The CDR3 region has the DNA TGTGCCAGCTCGCACAGGGTTGGGGAGCTGTTTTTT. This translates into CASSHRVGELFF.

In its sample, this clonotype was seen a few times. The chain uses TRBV20-1 and TRBJ2-7; 8 bases match TRBD2. Trimming took 3 bases from V and 3 from J; bases not matched to a gene: 13. Germline lookup yields CDR1 DFQATT and CDR2 SNEGSKA (reference sequence). The CDR3 has 16 amino acids. CDR3 amino acids: CSARAGTRKVGYEQYF. CDR3 sequence (DNA): TGCAGTGCTAGGGCTGGGACTAGGAAAGTGGGCTACGAGCAGTACTTC.

The chain is built from TRBV24-1 and TRBJ2-5, with 7 bases aligning to TRBD1. The CDR3 consists of 14 residues. The junction had 0 bases not matched to a gene; V was cut back by 2 bases and J by 1 base. CDR1 KGHDR and CDR2 SFDVKD come from the germline V gene. The CDR3 DNA sequence: TGTGCCACCAGTGATTGGGACAGCCAAGAGACCCAGTACTTC. Translation: CATSDWDSQETQYF.